The 27 T cell receptor beta chains presented below share a single source sample, sequenced in a study of T-cell reconstitution after alpha-beta-depleted transplantation in children listed by TCRdb under 2016. The library was generated by PCR. Sequenced on an Illumina HiSeq 2500. TCR libraries were prepared with molecular barcoding, using unique molecular identifiers to normalize TCRbeta repertoire quantification. In TCRdb, the public reads were trimmed at Q25 with fastp and aligned with MiXCR, with productive beta chains retained. A single entry per CDR3 protein holds the most common genes and DNA from its merged rows. The sample table lists 500,000 or so distinct CDR3 sequences, approximately 32% of them with a count of one. 2% to 3% of the sample lies in the top ten. Sample: PBMCs from the stem cell graft donor, taken from the stem cell graft. The receptors here all came from a human donor who donated a stem cell graft to a child with aplastic anemia.

The rearrangement links TRBV9 to TRBJ2-1; 7 bases align to TRBD2. Germline trimming cut 0 bases from V and 0 bases from J; bases unmatched to any gene: 9. CDR1 and CDR2 from the germline V gene are SGDLS and YYNGEE. The CDR3 is made up of 18 amino acids. The CDR3 region has the DNA TGTGCCAGCAGCGTAGCGGTTGGGAGGACTAGCTCCTACAATGAGCAGTTCTTC. Translation: CASSVAVGRTSSYNEQFF.

This chain uses TRBV29-1 with TRBJ2-1, with D tentatively TRBD2 (6 bases). The CDR3 is 14 amino acids. CDR1 is SQVTM, CDR2 ANQGSEA, per germline. Trimming took off 0 bases at V and 3 bases at J, with 9 bases between the two ends. The DNA for the CDR3 is TGCAGCGTTGAAGAGGAAGCGGGCTACAATGAGCAGTTCTTC. Protein product: CSVEEEAGYNEQFF.

This clonotype was seen a few times. This chain connects TRBV29-1 to TRBJ2-1, with 7 bases fitting TRBD1. Germline V gene sequence: CDR1 SQVTM, CDR2 ANQGSEA. Unmatched junction bases numbered 19, after V lost 5 bases and J lost 3 bases. There are 18 residues in the CDR3. This CDR3 is CSVRTGFPVDKFYNEQFF. The DNA of the CDR3 is TGCAGCGTTCGGACAGGCTTCCCCGTCGACAAATTCTACAATGAGCAGTTCTTC.

This clonotype was counted between two and nine times. V gene TRBV20-1 combines with J gene TRBJ2-3; TRBD1 is a possible D gene (5 bases). V lost 3 bases and J 2 bases, leaving 9 bases between the germline ends. This CDR3 region has 13 residues. CDR1 is DFQATT and CDR2 is SNEGSKA in the germline V gene (reference sequence). As DNA, the CDR3 is TGCAGTGCTAGGACAGCGTTCACAGATACGCAGTATTTT. Its translation is CSARTAFTDTQYF.

The chain has TRBV29-1 and TRBJ2-1, with D hard to call. In germline, CDR1 is SQVTM, CDR2 ANQGSEA. CDR3 length: 13 amino acids. V lost 3 bases, J lost 4 bases, and 10 bases lay in between. Here the CDR3 DNA reads TGCAGCGTTGATCGGAGTCTATACAATGAGCAGTTCTTC. Translated, it gives CSVDRSLYNEQFF.

This clonotype has a count of ten or more. This chain connects TRBV6-5 to TRBJ2-1, with 8 bases fitting TRBD2. Germline CDR1 and CDR2: MNHEY and SVGAGI. With V trimmed by 0 bases and J by 4 bases, 2 bases remained unmatched. The CDR3 is 15 residues long. DNA for the CDR3: TGTGCCAGCAGTTACTCTGGCGGGAGGTACAATGAGCAGTTCTTC. Translating gives CASSYSGGRYNEQFF.

The chain joins TRBV29-1 to TRBJ2-1, with D possibly TRBD1 on 6 matching bases. Germline-derived CDR1 and CDR2 are SQVTM and ANQGSEA. CDR3 length equals 15 residues. V lost 6 bases and J lost 5, with 20 bases in between. The CDR3, as DNA: TGCAGCGTAGGCCTACCGGGACATAATCACAATGAGCAGTTCTTC. The encoded protein is CSVGLPGHNHNEQFF.

This clonotype appeared a few times. V and J are TRBV29-1 and TRBJ2-2; 9 bases agree with TRBD1. This CDR3 comprises 15 residues. The junction had 7 bases not matched to a gene; V was cut back by 7 bases and J by 1 base. The germline V gene encodes CDR1 SQVTM and CDR2 ANQGSEA. CDR3 in amino acids: CSAGTGPKNTGELFF. In DNA, the CDR3 is TGCAGCGCCGGGACAGGGCCTAAGAACACCGGGGAGCTGTTTTTT.

As regards this clonotype: The junction departs from the called germline gene at one end, perhaps through a read error. V gene TRBV4-2 combines with J gene TRBJ1-5; TRBD1 matches 9 bases. Germline CDR1 LGHNA, CDR2 YNFKEQ. This CDR3 region has 17 residues. The CDR3 sequence is CAISPILTGGGNQPQHF. CDR3 bases: TGTGCCATCAGCCCCATCCTGACAGGGGGAGGCAATCAGCCCCAGCATTTT.

The gene calls are TRBV7-8 and TRBJ2-2; TRBD2 aligns across 13 bases. From germline, CDR1 is SGHVS and CDR2 FQNEAQ. The CDR3 contains 17 residues. After removal of 5 bases from V and 6 bases from J, the junction contained 9 bases not matched to a gene. The CDR3 region is CASSPLGTSGIAGELFF. For the CDR3, the DNA is TGTGCCAGCAGCCCCCTTGGGACTAGCGGGATTGCCGGGGAGCTGTTTTTT.

The J gene is TRBJ2-3, the V gene TRBV19; D is uncertain. V was pared by 5 bases and J by 1 base, with 10 bases between. Germline V CDR1 and CDR2: LNHDA, SQIVND (reference sequence). The CDR3 runs 14 residues. This CDR3 reads CASSARIGTDTQYF. In DNA, the CDR3 is TGTGCCAGTAGTGCCAGGATCGGCACAGATACGCAGTATTTT.

This clonotype appeared a few times. The chain recombines TRBV6-1 with TRBJ1-5; maybe TRBD1 (6 bases). The CDR3 runs 14 residues. The ends were cut back, 6 bases at V and 3 bases at J, with 12 bases in the middle. Germline V gives CDR1 MNHNS, CDR2 SASEGT. CDR3 in DNA: TGTGCCAGCAGGTTGGGACAAGCCAATCAGCCCCAGCATTTT. Translated, it gives CASRLGQANQPQHF.

This clonotype has only one observation. The rearrangement joins TRBV5-4 to TRBJ2-7, with TRBD2 matching 14 bases. The CDR3 spans 18 residues. J gave up 1 base and V 0 bases, and 6 bases lay outside the gene matches. Germline CDR1 reads SGHNT; CDR2 reads YYREEE (reference sequence). CDR3 in DNA: TGTGCCAGCAGCTTGGGACTAGCGGGAGGGCGTTCATCCTACGAGCAGTACGTC. It yields the protein CASSLGLAGGRSSYEQYV.

This clonotype was recorded a few times. The chain recombines TRBV20-1 with TRBJ2-3, with 10 positions matching TRBD2. V trimming: 2 bases; J trimming: 2 bases; junction bases outside the gene matches: 7. Germline CDR1 is DFQATT and CDR2 is SNEGSKA (reference sequence). CDR3 length: 16 residues. Written as DNA, the CDR3 is TGCAGTGCTAGAATCTGGACTAGCGGAACCACAGATACGCAGTATTTT. This encodes CSARIWTSGTTDTQYF.

The chain couples TRBV14 to TRBJ2-2; D is undetermined. V lost 4 bases, J lost 1 base, and 7 bases lay in between. The CDR3 has 14 residues. CDR1 is SGHDN and CDR2 is FVKESK in the germline V gene. The CDR3 DNA reads as TGTGCCAGCAGCCGAGGTTGGAACACCGGGGAGCTGTTTTTT. Protein product: CASSRGWNTGELFF.

This chain uses TRBV28 with TRBJ2-1; D uncertain. Germline V CDR1 and CDR2: MDHEN, SYDVKM. The V end lost 6 bases, the J end lost 3 bases, and 24 bases lay between the germline ends. CDR3 length: 18 residues. The CDR3 DNA reads as TGTGCCAGCAGCCTGCCAAACTACGACCCGGAGTTCTACAATGAGCAGTTCTTC. Its translation is CASSLPNYDPEFYNEQFF.

This clonotype appeared a few times. This sequence joins TRBV29-1 and TRBJ2-1; possibly TRBD2 for D (6 bases). This CDR3 spans 14 amino acids. The germline CDR1 and CDR2 sequences are SQVTM and ANQGSEA. V dropped 4 bases and J dropped 0 bases, with 10 bases sitting between them. The CDR3 spells CSVAPGSSYNEQFF. DNA for the CDR3: TGCAGCGTTGCCCCCGGGAGCTCCTACAATGAGCAGTTCTTC.

This clonotype showed up just a few times. The V gene is TRBV6-2 or TRBV6-3, the J gene TRBJ1-5; TRBD1 agrees at 8 bases. J lost 4 bases, V lost 0 bases, and 11 bases had no gene match. Germline CDR1 MNHEY, CDR2 SVGEGT. The CDR3 is 18 residues long. The CDR3 DNA is TGTGCCAGCAGTTACTCGAGAGCCCAGGGGGCGTCAAATCAGCCCCAGCATTTT. Residues: CASSYSRAQGASNQPQHF.

CDR3 sequence (DNA): TGTGCCAGCAGCACAGGGGGGACAGTCACCGGGGAGCTGTTTTTT. Its translation is CASSTGGTVTGELFF. This chain connects TRBV12-3 or TRBV12-4 to TRBJ2-2; 8 bases are a match to TRBD1. The trim removed 6 bases at V and 4 bases at J, leaving 7 bases unmatched. The CDR3 covers 15 residues.

The DNA for the CDR3 is TGCGCCAGCAGCTCGGGACAGGGAGCTGAAGCTTTCTTT. Translation gives CASSSGQGAEAFF. The genes are TRBV5-1 and TRBJ1-1; 9 positions agree with TRBD1. Germline V gene lookup returns CDR1 SGHRS and CDR2 YFSETQ. The CDR3 extends over 13 amino acids. The trim removed 3 bases at V and 6 bases at J, leaving 3 bases unmatched.

The rearrangement links TRBV20-1 to TRBJ2-7; perhaps TRBD2 as D (6 bases). Per the germline V gene, CDR1 is DFQATT and CDR2 is SNEGSKA (reference sequence). The germline V and J ends were trimmed by 3 bases and 1 base, with 10 bases remaining between them. The CDR3 is 13 amino acids. The CDR3 bases are TGCAGTGCTAGTTCTAGCGCGTCCTACGAGCAGTACGTC. It specifies CSASSSASYEQYV.

The V call is TRBV29-1, the J call TRBJ1-6; TRBD1 matches 9 bases. Germline V lookup: CDR1 SQVTM, CDR2 ANQGSEA. The CDR3 is made up of 13 amino acids. V gave up 4 bases and J gave up 13 bases; unmatched junction bases: 8. The CDR3 is CSVAPGQGLPLHF. For the CDR3, the DNA is TGCAGCGTTGCCCCCGGACAGGGGTTGCCCCTCCACTTT.

V and J are TRBV6-2 or TRBV6-3 and TRBJ1-3, with unresolved D. The germline V and J ends were trimmed by 0 bases and 2 bases, with 11 bases remaining between them. CDR3 length: 16 residues. The germline gives CDR1 MNHEY, CDR2 SVGEGT. The CDR3 protein is CASSYSRNVAGNTIYF. In nucleotides, the CDR3 is TGTGCCAGCAGTTACTCTCGCAACGTCGCTGGAAACACCATATATTTT.

This clonotype has just a few counts. This chain uses TRBV20-1 with TRBJ2-3, with D unresolved. Looked up from germline, CDR1 is DFQATT and CDR2 is SNEGSKA (reference sequence). This CDR3 comprises 11 residues. V was cut by 3 bases and J by 6 bases, with 7 bases left in between. The CDR3 sequence: CSASTLDTQYF. The CDR3 region has the DNA TGCAGTGCTAGTACATTGGATACGCAGTATTTT.

Only one count was recorded for this clonotype. The rearrangement uses TRBV7-6 and TRBJ1-2; a weak D match, TRBD1 (6 bases). Germline CDR1 SGHVS, CDR2 FNYEAQ. With 1 base removed from V and 5 bases from J, the gap between germline ends came to 11 bases. The CDR3 spans 14 residues. As DNA, the CDR3 is TGTGCCAGCAGCTTAGGGGCAGGGGAATATGGCTACACCTTC. Translating it yields CASSLGAGEYGYTF.

This clonotype was seen more than once but under ten times. The J gene is TRBJ2-4, the V gene TRBV6-5; TRBD1 or TRBD2 may be the D gene (5 bases each). The CDR3 extends over 17 amino acids. The V gene's germline CDR1 is MNHEY and CDR2 SVGAGI. V was shortened by 0 bases and J by 0 bases, with 12 bases between the two germline ends. For the CDR3, the DNA is TGTGCCAGCAGTTACTCAACGGGGACCCTAGCCAAAAACATTCAGTACTTC. This translates into CASSYSTGTLAKNIQYF.

The chain has TRBV20-1 and TRBJ2-1; possibly TRBD2 for D (6 bases). The CDR3 has 12 residues. Deletions cut 3 bases from V and 5 bases from J, with 8 bases between. Germline V gives CDR1 DFQATT, CDR2 SNEGSKA (reference sequence). CDR3 nucleotides: TGCAGTGCTAGGGGACTCCACAATGAGCAGTTCTTC. Translated, it gives CSARGLHNEQFF.